The rows below give T cell receptor beta chains drawn from one sample of a study of identical twins. One entry per CDR3 protein results from TCRdb running MiXCR on the 5' RACE reads. The sample gives more than 650,000 distinct CDR3 sequences, over 5% of which show up once; 1.5% to 2% is in the top ten. What was sequenced was naive T cells sorted from blood. These receptors were taken from a man aged 18 to 35 in good health. Each CDR3 is given with its conserved first and last residue. D genes are given only for firm matches. Where a row states a size, it is once, few, many or the class of an expanded clone; other rows omit it.

D gene: TRBD2
J gene: TRBJ2-2
clone size: few
V gene: TRBV12-3/TRBV12-4
CDR3 DNA: TGTGCCAGCAGTTCGGGTCCGGGTAGCGGGGCCGCGAACACCGGGGAGCTGTTTTTT
CDR3 protein: CASSSGPGSGAANTGELFF

D gene: TRBD2
J gene: TRBJ2-5
clone size: .
V gene: TRBV7-2
CDR3 DNA: TGTGCCAGCAGCAAACCGCAGCTAGCGGCCGAGACCCAGTACTTC
CDR3 protein: CASSKPQLAAETQYF

D gene: TRBD1
J gene: TRBJ1-2
clone size: few
V gene: TRBV12-3/TRBV12-4
CDR3 DNA: TGTGCCAGCAGCCCCGACAGGGAAGACTATGGCTACACCTTC
CDR3 protein: CASSPDREDYGYTF

D gene: .
J gene: TRBJ2-3
clone size: few
V gene: TRBV24-1
CDR3 DNA: TGTGCCACCAGCGTCACGGCGGATACGCAGTATTTT
CDR3 protein: CATSVTADTQYF

D gene: .
J gene: TRBJ2-7
clone size: many
V gene: TRBV7-2
CDR3 DNA: TGTGCCAGCGGCAGGCAATACGAGCAGTACTTC
CDR3 protein: CASGRQYEQYF

D gene: .
J gene: TRBJ2-7
clone size: few
V gene: TRBV28
CDR3 DNA: TGTGCCAGCAGGAACTTCGGACAGAAGTCCTACGAGCAGTACTTC
CDR3 protein: CASRNFGQKSYEQYF

D gene: TRBD2
J gene: TRBJ2-1
clone size: .
V gene: TRBV15
CDR3 DNA: TGTGCCACCAGCAGAGACCCTAGCGGAAGCTCCTACAATGAGCAGTTCTTC
CDR3 protein: CATSRDPSGSSYNEQFF

D gene: TRBD2
J gene: TRBJ2-1
clone size: many
V gene: TRBV25-1
CDR3 DNA: TGTGCCAGCAGTGCGGGAGCGGGGGCGGATGAGCAGTTCTTC
CDR3 protein: CASSAGAGADEQFF

D gene: TRBD2
J gene: TRBJ2-3
clone size: .
V gene: TRBV28
CDR3 DNA: TGTGCCAGCAGTTTGGGGGGACTAGCGACAGATACGCAGTATTTT
CDR3 protein: CASSLGGLATDTQYF

D gene: TRBD2
J gene: TRBJ2-3
clone size: many
V gene: TRBV7-2
CDR3 DNA: TGTGCCAGCAGCTTAGTACTAGCGCCTAGCACAGATACGCAGTATTTT
CDR3 protein: CASSLVLAPSTDTQYF

D gene: TRBD2
J gene: TRBJ2-1
clone size: many
V gene: TRBV15
CDR3 DNA: TGTGCCACCAGACAAACTAGCGGGAGTCATAATGAGCAGTTCTTC
CDR3 protein: CATRQTSGSHNEQFF

D gene: TRBD2
J gene: TRBJ2-5
clone size: many
V gene: TRBV6-1
CDR3 DNA: TGTGCCAGCTACTTGGGGGGAGGGTCATTAGGCAATGAGACCCAGTACTTC
CDR3 protein: CASYLGGGSLGNETQYF

D gene: .
J gene: TRBJ2-1
clone size: .
V gene: TRBV21-1
CDR3 DNA: TGTGCCAGCCCCCGGGCTAGCGGTTACAATGAGCAGTTCTTC
CDR3 protein: CASPRASGYNEQFF